A single sample is the source of the 14 T cell receptor beta chains below, sequenced in a study of T cells in Graves' hyperthyroidism and ophthalmopathy. From RNA transcripts, TCR beta CDR3 regions were amplified. The HTBI primer set was used in a first-round RT-PCR of the TCR CDR3. One entry per CDR3 protein, called by TCRdb with MiXCR from the multiplex PCR reads. Among about 200,000 distinct CDR3 sequences listed, roughly a sixth were seen once. Material: blood. The receptor source for this set is a woman aged 45-65 years with Graves' hyperthyroidism.

V usage is TRBV11-2 and J usage is TRBJ2-3, with D tentatively TRBD1 (6 bases). Germline V gene sequence: CDR1 SGHAT, CDR2 FQNNGV. The length of the CDR3 is 15 residues. V gave up 8 bases and J gave up 2 bases, with 17 bases separating them. The CDR3 sequence: CASLRDRPYTDTQYF. The CDR3 nucleotides are TGTGCCAGCCTACGAGACAGGCCGTACACAGATACGCAGTATTTT.

This clonotype was observed a handful of times. The rearrangement joins TRBV29-1 to TRBJ1-5; 9 positions agree with TRBD1. CDR1 SQVTM and CDR2 ANQGSEA come from the germline V gene. Losses at the gene ends were 5 bases for V and 6 bases for J; bases not matched to a gene: 5. This CDR3 region has 13 residues. For the CDR3, the DNA is TGCAGCGTTCTCGGACAGGGGAGTCAGCCCCAGCATTTT. Translation: CSVLGQGSQPQHF.

The sample holds a few counts of this clonotype. The junction departs from the called germline gene at one end, perhaps through a read error. The chain carries TRBV6-4 and TRBJ1-4; D remains ambiguous. The germline gives CDR1 MRHNA, CDR2 SNTAGT. The CDR3 sequence is 13 residues long. The CDR3 is CASSYSDPKKLFF. Written as DNA, the CDR3 is TGTGCCAGCAGTTACTCCGACCCGAAAAAACTGTTTTTT.

This clonotype was recorded at least ten times. The V gene is TRBV28, the J gene TRBJ1-2; the D gene is possibly TRBD1 (5 bases). This CDR3 contains 13 residues. The V and J ends lost 3 bases and 7 bases respectively, with 12 bases between them. CDR1 and CDR2 from the germline V gene are MDHEN and SYDVKM. The chain's CDR3 is CASSFRGGPGYTF. In DNA form, the CDR3 reads TGTGCCAGCAGTTTTAGGGGCGGGCCTGGCTACACCTTC.

This clonotype has a count of ten or more. The chain couples TRBV11-3 to TRBJ2-5; D possibly matches TRBD1 or TRBD2 (5 bases each). Germline CDR1 and CDR2: SGHNT and YENEEA. This CDR3 region has 13 residues. With 4 bases removed from V and 5 bases from J, the gap between germline ends came to 11 bases. CDR3 protein: CASSSRWGETQYF. Written as DNA, the CDR3 is TGTGCCAGCAGCTCAAGATGGGGGGAGACCCAGTACTTC. The variable domain in full, with the rest retrieved from reference TRBV11-3 and TRBJ2-5, is EAGVVQSPRYKIIEKKQPVAFWCNPISGHNTLYWYLQNLGQGPELLIRYENEEAVDDSQLPKDRFSAERLKGVDSTLKIQPAELGDSAVYLCASSSRWGETQYFGPGTRLLVL.

This clonotype was seen many times. The J gene is TRBJ1-2, the V gene TRBV2; D is undetermined. Per germline, CDR1 SNHLY and CDR2 FYNNEI. Trimming stripped 6 bases from V and 7 bases from J, with 18 bases between. This CDR3 is 14 amino acids long. The CDR3 sequence is CASSPGPNLRGYTF. CDR3 sequence (DNA): TGTGCCAGCAGCCCCGGGCCTAACTTACGTGGCTACACCTTC.

This clonotype occurred many times. This rearrangement joins TRBV7-8 to TRBJ2-3; TRBD2 matches 10 bases. Germline CDR1 and CDR2: SGHVS and FQNEAQ. The CDR3 spans 16 residues. With V trimmed by 5 bases and J by 3 bases, 8 bases remained unmatched. CDR3 protein: CASSPETSGPTDTQYF. In DNA form, the CDR3 reads TGTGCCAGCAGCCCTGAGACTAGCGGGCCTACAGATACGCAGTATTTT.

The chain recombines TRBV5-5 with TRBJ1-5; no firm D call. The CDR3 runs to 14 residues. The V gene's germline CDR1 is SGHKS and CDR2 YYEKEE (reference sequence). V lost 0 bases to trimming and J lost 6 bases, with 10 bases between them. The CDR3 sequence: CASSLGDWSQPQHF. The CDR3 region has the DNA TGTGCCAGCAGCTTGGGGGATTGGAGTCAGCCCCAGCATTTT.

In its sample, this clonotype was seen many times. The chain recombines TRBV12-3 or TRBV12-4 with TRBJ1-1; D possibly corresponds to TRBD1 (5 bases). The length of the CDR3 is 14 residues. V lost 1 base and J lost 6, with 12 bases in between. The CDR3, as DNA: TGTGCCAGCAGTTTAGTTGGGGCCGGAGCTGAAGCTTTCTTT. Translated: CASSLVGAGAEAFF.

This clonotype was detected only a few times. V gene TRBV19 combines with J gene TRBJ1-1; 7 bases are a match to TRBD1. This CDR3 has 15 residues. After removal of 10 bases from V and 0 bases from J, the junction contained 11 bases not matched to a gene. From germline, CDR1 is LNHDA and CDR2 SQIVND (reference sequence). The CDR3 DNA follows: TGTGCCACCCAAACCGGGACAGTTCTGAACACTGAAGCTTTCTTT. Protein sequence: CATQTGTVLNTEAFF.

This sequence joins TRBV2 and TRBJ2-3, with D possibly being TRBD2 (6 bases). CDR3 length: 13 residues. The V gene's germline CDR1 is SNHLY and CDR2 FYNNEI. Between the trimmed V and J ends, which lost 4 bases and 4 bases, there was a span of 9 bases. DNA of the CDR3: TGTGCCAGCAGTGTAGTAGCGGCAGATACGCAGTATTTT. It yields the protein CASSVVAADTQYF. Using reference TRBV2 and TRBJ2-3 for the parts outside the CDR3, the full variable domain is EPEVTQTPSHQVTQMGQEVILRCVPISNHLYFYWYRQILGQKVEFLVSFYNNEISEKSEIFDDQFSVERPDGSNFTLKIRSTKLEDSAMYFCASSVVAADTQYFGPGTRLTVL.

This clonotype was detected many times. The rearrangement joins TRBV28 to TRBJ2-2; D gene ambiguous. The ends were cut back, 5 bases at V and 6 bases at J, with 10 bases in the middle. CDR1 MDHEN and CDR2 SYDVKM come from the germline V gene. The CDR3 runs 13 residues. CDR3 residues: CASSPRPAGELFF. CDR3 DNA sequence: TGTGCCAGCAGTCCCCGTCCCGCCGGGGAGCTGTTTTTT.

In its sample, this clonotype was seen a few times. The chain combines TRBV5-1 with TRBJ1-6, with D unclear. Trimming took off 4 bases at V and 5 bases at J, with 7 bases between the two ends. This CDR3 comprises 13 residues. The V gene's germline CDR1 is SGHRS and CDR2 YFSETQ. The CDR3 spells CASSGIDNSPLHF. CDR3 nucleotide sequence: TGCGCCAGCAGCGGGATCGATAATTCACCCCTCCACTTT.

The rearrangement links TRBV4-1 to TRBJ2-1, with 12 bases aligning to TRBD2. This CDR3 is 17 amino acids long. Germline trimming cut 4 bases from V and 3 bases from J; bases unmatched to any gene: 7. In germline, CDR1 is MGHRA, CDR2 YSYEKL. The CDR3 DNA follows: TGCGCCAGCAGCCCGGTGTGGACTAGCGGGATCTACAATGAGCAGTTCTTC. Its protein is CASSPVWTSGIYNEQFF.